A single sample is the source of the 20 T cell receptor beta chains below, sequenced in a study of T-cell memory formation after mild COVID-19. MiXCR, run by TCRdb on the 5' RACE reads, gives a single entry per CDR3 protein. The repertoire holds about 84,000 distinct CDR3 sequences, with around 14% as singletons. Sequenced material: PBMCs or a T cell subset sorted from them (not recorded which). The origin of the receptors is an adult woman who had mild COVID-19 (a few samples of this study predate the infection). Cell type and time point are not known.

This clonotype was counted between two and nine times. The V and J genes are TRBV29-1 and TRBJ2-7, with 9 bases lining up with TRBD2. The V gene end was trimmed by 4 bases and the J gene end by 6 bases; junction bases not matched to a gene: 7. This CDR3 contains 13 residues. Germline V gene lookup returns CDR1 SQVTM and CDR2 ANQGSEA. The CDR3 DNA sequence: TGCAGCGTTGTCCCCCCAGCGGGAGGCGAGCAGTACTTC. Its protein is CSVVPPAGGEQYF.

The chain uses TRBV15 and TRBJ2-5, with D perhaps matching TRBD2 (5 bases). Germline CDR1 and CDR2: LNHNV and YYDKDF (reference sequence). The CDR3 length is 15 residues. Trimming left V 3 bases short and J 4 bases short, with 15 bases between. Here the CDR3 reads CATSSLRGEGETQYF. The CDR3 coding sequence is TGTGCCACCAGCAGCCTTCGGGGTGAGGGAGAGACCCAGTACTTC.

V gene TRBV24-1 combines with J gene TRBJ2-1; no clear D. Per the germline V gene, CDR1 is KGHDR and CDR2 is SFDVKD. This CDR3 has 14 amino acids. V lost 4 bases, J lost 4 bases, and 10 bases lay in between. DNA for the CDR3: TGTGCCACCAGTGACGGATCGGAGTACAATGAGCAGTTCTTC. Protein product: CATSDGSEYNEQFF.

This chain links TRBV24-1 with TRBJ2-2; D not certain. From germline, CDR1 is KGHDR and CDR2 SFDVKD. V was pared by 7 bases and J by 3 bases, with 8 bases between. The CDR3 covers 13 residues. The CDR3 here is CATRPAYTGELFF. As DNA, the CDR3 is TGTGCCACCAGGCCCGCGTACACCGGGGAGCTGTTTTTT.

The rearrangement uses TRBV4-1 and TRBJ1-1; D perhaps matches TRBD1 (5 bases). CDR1 is MGHRA and CDR2 is YSYEKL in the germline V gene. The V end lost 1 base, the J end lost 5 bases, and 11 bases lay between the germline ends. The length of the CDR3 is 14 residues. Written as DNA, the CDR3 is TGCGCCAGCAGCCAAGTTCCCGGGGGTACTGAAGCTTTCTTT. Protein: CASSQVPGGTEAFF.

This clonotype was counted many times. The chain couples TRBV5-1 to TRBJ2-7, with D unresolved. The germline V gene encodes CDR1 SGHRS and CDR2 YFSETQ. V dropped 0 bases and J dropped 4 bases, with 14 bases sitting between them. The CDR3 is 15 residues long. The CDR3 region has the DNA TGCGCCAGCAGCTTGGACAGCCCGACGACATACGAGCAGTACTTC. This codes for CASSLDSPTTYEQYF.

This clonotype was picked up a small number of times. The V gene is TRBV7-6, the J gene TRBJ2-1, with D unclear. The CDR3 loop spans 14 amino acids. V lost 0 bases to trimming and J lost 6 bases, with 9 bases between them. CDR1 is SGHVS, CDR2 FNYEAQ, per germline. The DNA for the CDR3 is TGTGCCAGCAGCTTAGCTGGGCCGACCAATGAGCAGTTCTTC. It specifies CASSLAGPTNEQFF.

The chain joins TRBV5-1 to TRBJ2-7; 7 bases are a match to TRBD1. J was trimmed by 4 bases and V by 0 bases; bases with no gene match: 7. Germline V gives CDR1 SGHRS, CDR2 YFSETQ. The CDR3 totals 15 residues. CDR3 residues: CASSLGTGTEYEQYF. Written as DNA, the CDR3 is TGCGCCAGCAGCTTGGGGACCGGGACAGAATACGAGCAGTACTTC.

This clonotype has only a few counts. The chain is built from TRBV5-1 and TRBJ2-7; no reliable D call. V lost 0 bases, J lost 4 bases, and 8 bases lay in between. The CDR3 consists of 13 residues. The germline V gene has CDR1 SGHRS and CDR2 YFSETQ. The CDR3 region has the DNA TGCGCCAGCAGCTTGGTGCAGGATTACGAGCAGTACTTC. It translates to CASSLVQDYEQYF.

This clonotype occurred many times. The CDR3 loop is CASSLDSGESQSVDTQYF. CDR3 nucleotides: TGCGCCAGCAGCTTGGACTCAGGGGAATCTCAATCCGTGGATACGCAGTATTTT. J is TRBJ2-3 and V is TRBV5-1; the D gene is possibly TRBD1 (6 bases). This CDR3 is built from 18 residues. Deletions cut 0 bases from V and 6 bases from J, with 23 bases between. Germline V gives CDR1 SGHRS, CDR2 YFSETQ.

This clonotype came up once. The chain employs TRBV21-1 and TRBJ1-5. TRBV21-1 is noted as a pseudogene. This CDR3 has 15 residues. CDR3 nucleotide sequence: TGTGCCAGCAGCAACGGAGCCCAGATCAATCAGCCCCAGCATTTT. As protein: CASSNGAQINQPQHF.

In the case of this clonotype: Mismatch with germline at one junction end may stem from a read error. The rearrangement uses TRBV25-1 and TRBJ2-3; 7 bases match TRBD1. The CDR3 has 14 residues. In germline, CDR1 is MGHDK, CDR2 SYGVNS. CDR3 bases: TGTGCCAGCAGTACAGGGGCAGACACAGATACGAAGTATTTT. This codes for CASSTGADTDTKYF.

The chain combines TRBV29-1 with TRBJ2-7; 15 nucleotides agree with TRBD2. Looked up from germline, CDR1 is SQVTM and CDR2 is ANQGSEA. V dropped 6 bases and J dropped 0; count of bases not matched to a gene: 6. The CDR3 contains 16 residues. In DNA form, the CDR3 reads TGCAGCGTCGATGGGACTAGCGGGGGGAACTCCTACGAGCAGTACTTC. Amino acids: CSVDGTSGGNSYEQYF.

The J gene is TRBJ2-2, the V gene TRBV7-9; possibly TRBD2 for D (5 bases). In germline, CDR1 is SEHNR, CDR2 FQNEAQ (reference sequence). The CDR3 runs to 13 residues. The V end was cut by 3 bases, the J end by 6 bases, with 8 bases between. The CDR3 bases are TGTGCCAGCAGCTTCCAGGACTCCGGGGAGCTGTTTTTT. Translating gives CASSFQDSGELFF.

The chain uses TRBV13 and TRBJ2-5, with 9 bases aligning to TRBD2. Germline V CDR1 and CDR2: PRHDT, FYEKMQ (reference sequence). The trim removed 5 bases at V and 0 bases at J, leaving 7 bases unmatched. The CDR3 covers 16 residues. Here the CDR3 reads CASSLRLAGYQETQYF. For the CDR3, the DNA is TGTGCCAGCAGCCTCAGGCTAGCGGGGTACCAAGAGACCCAGTACTTC.

This clonotype was detected a few times. The V gene is TRBV11-2, the J gene TRBJ1-1; 8 positions agree with TRBD1. Germline CDR1 is SGHAT and CDR2 is FQNNGV. Losses at the gene ends were 6 bases for V and 6 bases for J; bases not matched to a gene: 15. The CDR3 loop spans 16 amino acids. The CDR3 bases are TGTGCCAGCAGGCGGACAGGGACAATCGGGGTGGCTGAAGCTTTCTTT. It is translated as CASRRTGTIGVAEAFF.

The chain has TRBV20-1 and TRBJ2-1; possibly TRBD2 for D (5 bases). The CDR3 is made up of 13 amino acids. Looked up from germline, CDR1 is DFQATT and CDR2 is SNEGSKA (reference sequence). With 6 bases removed from V and 10 bases from J, the gap between germline ends came to 19 bases. CDR3 nucleotides: TGCAGTGCCCGAGGGTTCGTCGGTTCGGAGCAGTTCTTC. As protein: CSARGFVGSEQFF.

This chain connects TRBV4-3 to TRBJ2-1; 10 bases line up with TRBD2. The J segment lost 4 bases and the V segment lost 0 bases, leaving 9 bases of the junction unmatched. The CDR3 has 18 residues. The germline gives CDR1 LGHNA, CDR2 YSLEER. The CDR3 protein is CASSQDGVAGGSYNEQFF. Written as DNA, the CDR3 is TGCGCCAGCAGCCAAGATGGGGTAGCGGGAGGTTCTTACAATGAGCAGTTCTTC.

The chain couples TRBV30 to TRBJ2-7, with TRBD1 matching 7 bases. CDR1 and CDR2 (germline): GTSNPN, SVGIG (reference sequence). The CDR3 runs to 16 residues. V was pared by 0 bases and J by 3 bases, with 11 bases of the junction left unmatched. The CDR3 protein is CAWSVFFGTANYEQYF. DNA for the CDR3: TGTGCCTGGAGTGTATTCTTCGGGACAGCAAACTACGAGCAGTACTTC.

In its sample, this clonotype was seen a few times. The chain joins TRBV5-6 to TRBJ1-1; the match to TRBD1 covers 10 bases. Looked up from germline, CDR1 is SGHDT and CDR2 is YYEEEE. With 4 bases clipped from V and 0 bases from J, the junction kept 6 bases outside the gene matches. CDR3 length equals 16 residues. CDR3 amino acids: CASSGTGVRMNTEAFF. DNA of the CDR3: TGTGCCAGCAGCGGGACAGGGGTGAGGATGAACACTGAAGCTTTCTTT.